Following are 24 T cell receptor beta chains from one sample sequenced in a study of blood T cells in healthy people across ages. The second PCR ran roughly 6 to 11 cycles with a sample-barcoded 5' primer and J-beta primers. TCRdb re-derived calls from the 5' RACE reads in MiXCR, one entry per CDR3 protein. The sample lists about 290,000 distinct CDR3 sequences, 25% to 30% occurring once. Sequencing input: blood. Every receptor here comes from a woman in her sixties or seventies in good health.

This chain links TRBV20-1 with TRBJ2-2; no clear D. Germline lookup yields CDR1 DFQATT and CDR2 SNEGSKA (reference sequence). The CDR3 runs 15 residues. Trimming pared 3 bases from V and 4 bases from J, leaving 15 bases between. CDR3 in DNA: TGCAGTGCTAGGGGCGCGAGTCTCTCCACCGGGGAGCTGTTTTTT. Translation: CSARGASLSTGELFF.

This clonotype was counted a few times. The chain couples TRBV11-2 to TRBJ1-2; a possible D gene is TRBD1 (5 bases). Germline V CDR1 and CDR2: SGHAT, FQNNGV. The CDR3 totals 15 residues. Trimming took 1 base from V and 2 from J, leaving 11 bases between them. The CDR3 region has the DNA TGTGCCAGCAGCTTAGGTTCTCGGGGGAACTATGGCTACACCTTC. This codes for CASSLGSRGNYGYTF.

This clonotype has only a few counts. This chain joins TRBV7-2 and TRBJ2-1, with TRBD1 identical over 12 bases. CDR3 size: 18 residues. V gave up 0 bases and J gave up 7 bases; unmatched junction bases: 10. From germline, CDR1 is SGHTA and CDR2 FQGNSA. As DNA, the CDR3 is TGTGCCAGCAGCTTAGCGACGATAGGGACAGGGGGCATGAATGAGCAGTTCTTC. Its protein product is CASSLATIGTGGMNEQFF.

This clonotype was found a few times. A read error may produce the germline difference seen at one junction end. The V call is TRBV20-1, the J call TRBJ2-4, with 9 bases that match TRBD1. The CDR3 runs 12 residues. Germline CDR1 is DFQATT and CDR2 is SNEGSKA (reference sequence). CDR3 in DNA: TGCTGTGCCCCGGGACAGGGATACATTCAGTACTTC. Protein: CCAPGQGYIQYF.

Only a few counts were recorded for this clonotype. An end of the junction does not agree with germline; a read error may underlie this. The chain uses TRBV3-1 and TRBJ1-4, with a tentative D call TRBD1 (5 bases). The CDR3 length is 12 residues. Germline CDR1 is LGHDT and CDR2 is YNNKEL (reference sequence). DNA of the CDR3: TGTGCCGGCAGCCCGGGACTTGAAAAACTGTTTTTT. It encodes CAGSPGLEKLFF. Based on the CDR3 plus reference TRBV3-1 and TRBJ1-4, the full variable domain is DTAVSQTPKYLVTQMGNDKSIKCEQNLGHDTMYWYKQDSKKFLKIMFSYNNKELIINETVPNRFSPKSPDKAHLNLHINSLELGDSAVYFCAGSPGLEKLFFGSGTQLSVL.

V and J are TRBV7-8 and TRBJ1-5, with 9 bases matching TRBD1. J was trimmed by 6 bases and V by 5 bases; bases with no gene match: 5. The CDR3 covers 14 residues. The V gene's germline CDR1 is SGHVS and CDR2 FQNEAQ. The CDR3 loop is CASSPTGGPQPQHF. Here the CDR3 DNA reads TGTGCCAGCAGCCCCACAGGGGGCCCTCAGCCCCAGCATTTT.

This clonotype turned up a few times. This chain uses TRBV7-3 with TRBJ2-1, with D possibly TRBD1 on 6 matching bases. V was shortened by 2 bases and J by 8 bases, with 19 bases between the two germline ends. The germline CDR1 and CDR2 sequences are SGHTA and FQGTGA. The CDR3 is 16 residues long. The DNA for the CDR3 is TGTGCCAGCAGCTTATGGGGGCCCACGAGTGGGGATGAGCAGTTCTTC. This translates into CASSLWGPTSGDEQFF. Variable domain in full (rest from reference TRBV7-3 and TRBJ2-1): GAGVSQTPSNKVTEKGKYVELRCDPISGHTALYWYRQSLGQGPEFLIYFQGTGAADDSGLPNDRFFAVRPEGSVSTLKIQRTERGDSAVYLCASSLWGPTSGDEQFFGPGTRLTVL.

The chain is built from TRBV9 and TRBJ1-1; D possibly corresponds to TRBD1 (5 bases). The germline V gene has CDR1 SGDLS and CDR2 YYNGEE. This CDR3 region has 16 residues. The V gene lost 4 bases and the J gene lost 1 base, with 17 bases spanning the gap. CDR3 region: CASSPLEGRRNTEAFF. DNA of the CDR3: TGTGCCAGCAGCCCCCTGGAGGGACGGAGGAACACTGAAGCTTTCTTT.

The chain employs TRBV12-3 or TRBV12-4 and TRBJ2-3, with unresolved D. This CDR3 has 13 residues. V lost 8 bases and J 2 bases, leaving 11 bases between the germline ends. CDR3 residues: CASSNSFTDTQYF. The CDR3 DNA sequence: TGTGCCAGCTCCAACTCCTTCACAGATACGCAGTATTTT.

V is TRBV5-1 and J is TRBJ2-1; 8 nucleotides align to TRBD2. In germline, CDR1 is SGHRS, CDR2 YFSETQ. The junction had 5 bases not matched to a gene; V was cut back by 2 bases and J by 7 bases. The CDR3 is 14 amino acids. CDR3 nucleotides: TGCGCCAGCAGCTTACCTGGGACTAGGAATGAGCAGTTCTTC. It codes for CASSLPGTRNEQFF.

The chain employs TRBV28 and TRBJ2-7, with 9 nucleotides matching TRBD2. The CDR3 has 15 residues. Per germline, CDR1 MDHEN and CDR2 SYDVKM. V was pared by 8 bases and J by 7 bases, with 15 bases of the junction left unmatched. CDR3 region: CASLPLVAGVSEQYF. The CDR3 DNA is TGTGCCAGCCTGCCTCTTGTAGCGGGAGTTAGTGAGCAGTACTTC.

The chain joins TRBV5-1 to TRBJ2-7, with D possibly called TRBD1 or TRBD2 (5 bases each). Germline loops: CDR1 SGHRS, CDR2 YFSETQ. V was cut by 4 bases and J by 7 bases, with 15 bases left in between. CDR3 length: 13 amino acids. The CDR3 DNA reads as TGCGCCAGCAGCATTTCCACAGGAGGTGAGCAGTACTTC. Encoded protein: CASSISTGGEQYF.

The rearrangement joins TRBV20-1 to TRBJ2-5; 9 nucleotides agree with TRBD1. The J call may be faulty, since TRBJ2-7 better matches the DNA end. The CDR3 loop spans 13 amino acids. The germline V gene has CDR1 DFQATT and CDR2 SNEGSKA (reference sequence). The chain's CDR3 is CTVRDRDSYEQYF. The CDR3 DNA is TGCACGGTCCGGGACAGGGATTCCTACGAGCAGTACTTC.

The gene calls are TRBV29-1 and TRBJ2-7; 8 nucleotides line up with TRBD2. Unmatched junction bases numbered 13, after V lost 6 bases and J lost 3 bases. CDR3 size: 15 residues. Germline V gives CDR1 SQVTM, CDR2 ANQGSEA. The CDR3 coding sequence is TGCAGCGTAAATTTTGCGGGAGGCCCGGGCTACGAGCAGTACTTC. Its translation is CSVNFAGGPGYEQYF.

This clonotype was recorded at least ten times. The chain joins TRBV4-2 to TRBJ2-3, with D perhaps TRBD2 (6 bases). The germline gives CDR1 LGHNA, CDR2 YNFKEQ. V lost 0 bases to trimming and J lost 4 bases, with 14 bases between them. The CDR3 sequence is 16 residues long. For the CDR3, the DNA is TGTGCCAGCAGCCAAGATAAGGGAGAGCGGGCAGATACGCAGTATTTT. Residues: CASSQDKGERADTQYF.

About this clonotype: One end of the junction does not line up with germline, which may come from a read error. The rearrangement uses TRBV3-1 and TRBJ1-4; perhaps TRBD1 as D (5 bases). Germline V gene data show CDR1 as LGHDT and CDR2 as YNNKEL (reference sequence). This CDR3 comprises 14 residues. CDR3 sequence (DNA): TGTGCCAGCAGCCCTCGGGACGGCGACTGGAAACGGTTTTTT. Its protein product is CASSPRDGDWKRFF.

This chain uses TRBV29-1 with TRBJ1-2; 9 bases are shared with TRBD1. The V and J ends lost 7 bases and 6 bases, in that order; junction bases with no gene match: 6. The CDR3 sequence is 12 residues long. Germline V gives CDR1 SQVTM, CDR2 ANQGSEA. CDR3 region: CSADTGGDGYTF. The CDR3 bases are TGCAGCGCAGATACAGGGGGCGATGGCTACACCTTC.

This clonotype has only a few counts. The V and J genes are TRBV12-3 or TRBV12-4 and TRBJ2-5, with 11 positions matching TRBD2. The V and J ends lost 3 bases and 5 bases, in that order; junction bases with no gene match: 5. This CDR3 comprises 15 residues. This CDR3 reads CASSFSSGRFETQYF. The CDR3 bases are TGTGCCAGCAGTTTCTCTAGCGGGAGGTTTGAGACCCAGTACTTC.

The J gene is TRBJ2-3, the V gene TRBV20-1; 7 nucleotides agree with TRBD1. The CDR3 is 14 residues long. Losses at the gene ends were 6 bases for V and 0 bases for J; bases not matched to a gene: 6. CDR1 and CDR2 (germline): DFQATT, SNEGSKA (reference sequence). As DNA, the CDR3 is TGCAGTGCCGGAGGACAGGCTAGCACAGATACGCAGTATTTT. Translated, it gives CSAGGQASTDTQYF.

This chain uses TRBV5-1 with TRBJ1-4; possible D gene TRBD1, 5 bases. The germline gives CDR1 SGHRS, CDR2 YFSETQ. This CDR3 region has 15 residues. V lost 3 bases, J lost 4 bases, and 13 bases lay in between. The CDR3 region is CASSSTGTDNEKLFF. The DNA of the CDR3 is TGCGCCAGCAGCTCCACGGGGACGGATAATGAAAAACTGTTTTTT.

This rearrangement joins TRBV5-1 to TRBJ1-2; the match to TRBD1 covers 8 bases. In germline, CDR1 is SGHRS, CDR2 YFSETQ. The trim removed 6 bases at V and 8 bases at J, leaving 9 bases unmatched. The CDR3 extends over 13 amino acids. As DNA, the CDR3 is TGCGCCAGCAACCTGGACAGGGAAATAGGCTACACCTTC. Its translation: CASNLDREIGYTF.

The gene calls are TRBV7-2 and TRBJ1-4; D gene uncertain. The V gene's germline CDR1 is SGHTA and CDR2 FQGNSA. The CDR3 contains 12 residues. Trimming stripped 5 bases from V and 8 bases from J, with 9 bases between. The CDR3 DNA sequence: TGTGCCAGCAGCCCTGGTTTGGAAAAACTGTTTTTT. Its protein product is CASSPGLEKLFF.

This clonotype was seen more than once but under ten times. The CDR3 DNA reads TGTGCCAGCAGCCTGGACCCTACCAGGTTTGATGGCTACACCTTC. This codes for CASSLDPTRFDGYTF. V and J are TRBV2 and TRBJ1-2; D is uncertain. CDR3 length: 15 residues. Trimming took 6 bases from V and 6 from J, leaving 20 bases between them. Per the germline V gene, CDR1 is SNHLY and CDR2 is FYNNEI.

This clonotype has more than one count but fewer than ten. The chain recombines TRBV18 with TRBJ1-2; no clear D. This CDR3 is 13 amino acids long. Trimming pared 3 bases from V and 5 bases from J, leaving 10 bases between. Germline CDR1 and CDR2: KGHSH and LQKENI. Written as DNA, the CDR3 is TGTGCCAGCTCACCTTCCAAGGAATATGGCTACACCTTC. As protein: CASSPSKEYGYTF.